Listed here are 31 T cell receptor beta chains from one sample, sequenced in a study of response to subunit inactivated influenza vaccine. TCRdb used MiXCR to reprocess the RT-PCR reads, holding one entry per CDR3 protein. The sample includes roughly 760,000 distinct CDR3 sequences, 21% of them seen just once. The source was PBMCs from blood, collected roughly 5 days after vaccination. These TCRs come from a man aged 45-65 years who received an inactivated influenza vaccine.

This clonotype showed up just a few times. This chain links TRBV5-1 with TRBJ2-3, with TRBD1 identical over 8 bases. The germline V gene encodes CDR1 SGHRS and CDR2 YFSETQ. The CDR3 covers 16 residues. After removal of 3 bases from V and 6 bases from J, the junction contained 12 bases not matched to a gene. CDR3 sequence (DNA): TGCGCCAGCAGCTGGAGTCAGCGCCGGGACAGGGATACGCAGTATTTT. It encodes CASSWSQRRDRDTQYF. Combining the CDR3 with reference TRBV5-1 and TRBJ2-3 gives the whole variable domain KAGVTQTPRYLIKTRGQQVTLSCSPISGHRSVSWYQQTPGQGLQFLFEYFSETQRNKGNFPGRFSGRQFSNSRSEMNVSTLELGDSALYLCASSWSQRRDRDTQYFGPGTRLTVL.

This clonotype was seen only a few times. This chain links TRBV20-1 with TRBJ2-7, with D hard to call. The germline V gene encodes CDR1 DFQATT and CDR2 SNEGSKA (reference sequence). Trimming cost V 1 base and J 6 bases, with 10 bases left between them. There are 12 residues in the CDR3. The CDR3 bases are TGCAGTGCTAGAGCCCCCATGGGCGAGCAGTACTTC. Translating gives CSARAPMGEQYF.

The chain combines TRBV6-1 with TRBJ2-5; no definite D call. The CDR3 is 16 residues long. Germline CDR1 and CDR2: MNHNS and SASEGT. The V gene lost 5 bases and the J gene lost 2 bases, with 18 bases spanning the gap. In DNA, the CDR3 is TGTGCCAGCAGTAAACGCACATTGGGCTTACAAGAGACCCAGTACTTC. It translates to CASSKRTLGLQETQYF.

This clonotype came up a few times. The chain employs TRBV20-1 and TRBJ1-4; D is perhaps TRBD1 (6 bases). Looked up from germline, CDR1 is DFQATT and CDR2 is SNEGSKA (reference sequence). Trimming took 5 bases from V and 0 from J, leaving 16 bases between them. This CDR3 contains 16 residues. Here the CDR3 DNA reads TGCAGTGCTGCCCAGGGGCCTGGGACAACTAATGAAAAACTGTTTTTT. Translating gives CSAAQGPGTTNEKLFF.

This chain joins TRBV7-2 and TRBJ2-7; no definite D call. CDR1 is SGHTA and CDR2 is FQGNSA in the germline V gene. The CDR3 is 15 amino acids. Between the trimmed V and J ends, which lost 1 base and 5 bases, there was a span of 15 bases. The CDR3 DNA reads TGTGCCAGCAGCTTAGGAGGCAGGTTGTCCCACGAGCAGTACTTC. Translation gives CASSLGGRLSHEQYF. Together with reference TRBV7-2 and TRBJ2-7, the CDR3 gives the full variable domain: GAGVSQSPSNKVTEKGKDVELRCDPISGHTALYWYRQSLGQGLEFLIYFQGNSAPDKSGLPSDRFSAERTGGSVSTLTIQRTQQEDSAVYLCASSLGGRLSHEQYFGPGTRLTVT.

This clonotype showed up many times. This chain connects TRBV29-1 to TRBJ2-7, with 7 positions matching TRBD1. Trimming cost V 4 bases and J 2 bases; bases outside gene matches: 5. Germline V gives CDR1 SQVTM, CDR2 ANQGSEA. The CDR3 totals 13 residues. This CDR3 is CSVVRDSAYEQYF. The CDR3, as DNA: TGCAGCGTTGTTCGGGACAGCGCCTACGAGCAGTACTTC.

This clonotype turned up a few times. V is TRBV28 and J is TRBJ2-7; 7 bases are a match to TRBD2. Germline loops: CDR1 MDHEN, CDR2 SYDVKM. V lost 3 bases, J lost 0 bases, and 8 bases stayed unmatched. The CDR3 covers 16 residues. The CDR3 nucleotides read TGTGCCAGCAGTTTCCATCTAGCGGCGAACTCCTACGAGCAGTACTTC. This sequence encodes CASSFHLAANSYEQYF.

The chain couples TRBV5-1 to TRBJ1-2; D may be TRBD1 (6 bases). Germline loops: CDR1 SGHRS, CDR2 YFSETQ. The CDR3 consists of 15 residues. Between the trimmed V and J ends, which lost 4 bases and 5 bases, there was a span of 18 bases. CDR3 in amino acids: CASSPGQPSGYGYTF. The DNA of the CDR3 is TGCGCCAGCAGCCCTGGACAGCCTAGTGGGTATGGCTACACCTTC.

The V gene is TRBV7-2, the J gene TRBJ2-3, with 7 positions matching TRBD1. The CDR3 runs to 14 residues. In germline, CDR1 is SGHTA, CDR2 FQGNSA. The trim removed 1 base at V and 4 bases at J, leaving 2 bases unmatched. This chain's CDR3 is CASSLVGQSDTQYF. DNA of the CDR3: TGTGCCAGCAGCTTAGTGGGACAGTCAGATACGCAGTATTTT.

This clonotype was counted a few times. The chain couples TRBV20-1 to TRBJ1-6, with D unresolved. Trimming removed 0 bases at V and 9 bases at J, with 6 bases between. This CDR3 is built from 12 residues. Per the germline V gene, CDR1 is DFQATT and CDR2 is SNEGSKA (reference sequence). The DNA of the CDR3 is TGCAGTGCTAGAGATCTGGGTTCACCCCTCCACTTT. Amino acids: CSARDLGSPLHF.

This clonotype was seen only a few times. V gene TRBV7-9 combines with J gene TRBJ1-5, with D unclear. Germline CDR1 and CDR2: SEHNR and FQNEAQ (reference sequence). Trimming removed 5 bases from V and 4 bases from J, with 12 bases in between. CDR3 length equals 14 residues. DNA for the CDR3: TGTGCCAGCAGCCCCAGCCCGGGTAATCAGCCCCAGCATTTT. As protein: CASSPSPGNQPQHF.

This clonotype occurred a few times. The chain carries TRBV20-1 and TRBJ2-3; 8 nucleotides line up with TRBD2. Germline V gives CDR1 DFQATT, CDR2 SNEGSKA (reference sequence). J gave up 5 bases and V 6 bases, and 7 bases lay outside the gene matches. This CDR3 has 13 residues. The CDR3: CSAKRTSLDTQYF. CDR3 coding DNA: TGCAGTGCCAAGAGGACTAGCCTAGATACGCAGTATTTT.

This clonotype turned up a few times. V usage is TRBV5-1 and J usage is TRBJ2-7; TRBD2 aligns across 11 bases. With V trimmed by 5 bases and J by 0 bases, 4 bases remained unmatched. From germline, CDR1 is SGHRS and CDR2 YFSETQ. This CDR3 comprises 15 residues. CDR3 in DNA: TGCGCCAGCAGATTAGCGGGAGGGAGCTCCTACGAGCAGTACTTC. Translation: CASRLAGGSSYEQYF.

The CDR3: CASKGDRVFRETQYF. CDR3 in DNA: TGTGCCAGCAAGGGGGACAGGGTTTTTAGAGAGACCCAGTACTTC. This chain uses TRBV2 with TRBJ2-5; the match to TRBD1 covers 9 bases. Germline CDR1 is SNHLY and CDR2 is FYNNEI. The V gene end was trimmed by 7 bases and the J gene end by 4 bases; junction bases not matched to a gene: 10. The CDR3 covers 15 residues.

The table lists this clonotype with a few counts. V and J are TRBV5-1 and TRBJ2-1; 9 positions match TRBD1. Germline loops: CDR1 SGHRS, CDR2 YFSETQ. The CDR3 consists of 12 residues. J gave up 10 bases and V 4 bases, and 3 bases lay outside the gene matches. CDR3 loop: CASSADRGEQFF. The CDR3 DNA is TGCGCCAGCAGCGCTGACAGGGGGGAGCAGTTCTTC.

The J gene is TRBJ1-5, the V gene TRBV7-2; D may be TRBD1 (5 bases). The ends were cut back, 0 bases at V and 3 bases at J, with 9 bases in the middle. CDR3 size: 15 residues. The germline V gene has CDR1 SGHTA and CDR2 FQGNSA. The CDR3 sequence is CASSLAGGANQPQHF. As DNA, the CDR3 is TGTGCCAGCAGCTTAGCCGGGGGTGCCAATCAGCCCCAGCATTTT.

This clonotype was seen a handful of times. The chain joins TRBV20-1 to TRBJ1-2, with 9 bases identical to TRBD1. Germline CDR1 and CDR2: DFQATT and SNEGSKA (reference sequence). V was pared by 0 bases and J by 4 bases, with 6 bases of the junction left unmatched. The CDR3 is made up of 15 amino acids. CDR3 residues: CSARDTGGAGYGYTF. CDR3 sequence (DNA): TGCAGTGCTAGAGATACAGGGGGCGCGGGCTATGGCTACACCTTC.

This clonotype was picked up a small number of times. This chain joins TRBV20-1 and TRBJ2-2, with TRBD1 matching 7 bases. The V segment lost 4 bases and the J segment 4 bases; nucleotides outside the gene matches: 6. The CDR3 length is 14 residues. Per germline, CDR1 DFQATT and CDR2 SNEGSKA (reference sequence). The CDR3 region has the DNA TGCAGTGCTACGAAGGGGGCGTTCACCGGGGAGCTGTTTTTT. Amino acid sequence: CSATKGAFTGELFF.

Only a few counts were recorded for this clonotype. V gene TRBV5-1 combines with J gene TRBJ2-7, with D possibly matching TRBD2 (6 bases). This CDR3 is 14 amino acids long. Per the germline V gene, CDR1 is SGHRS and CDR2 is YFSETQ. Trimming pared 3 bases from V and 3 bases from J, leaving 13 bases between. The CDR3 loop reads CASSSGGLLYEQYF. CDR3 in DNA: TGCGCCAGCAGCTCCGGAGGGCTCCTCTACGAGCAGTACTTC.

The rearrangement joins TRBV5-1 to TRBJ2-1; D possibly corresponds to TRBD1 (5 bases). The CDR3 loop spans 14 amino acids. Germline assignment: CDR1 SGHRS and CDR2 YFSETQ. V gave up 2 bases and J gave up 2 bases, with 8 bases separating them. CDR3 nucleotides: TGCGCCAGCAGCTTTCAGGGTCCCTACAATGAGCAGTTCTTC. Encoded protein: CASSFQGPYNEQFF.

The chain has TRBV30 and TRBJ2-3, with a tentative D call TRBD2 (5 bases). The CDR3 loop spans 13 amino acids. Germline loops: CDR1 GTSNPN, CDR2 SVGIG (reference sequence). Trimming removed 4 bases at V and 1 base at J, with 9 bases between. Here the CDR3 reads CAWTGSGTDTQYF. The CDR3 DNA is TGTGCCTGGACGGGATCCGGCACAGATACGCAGTATTTT.

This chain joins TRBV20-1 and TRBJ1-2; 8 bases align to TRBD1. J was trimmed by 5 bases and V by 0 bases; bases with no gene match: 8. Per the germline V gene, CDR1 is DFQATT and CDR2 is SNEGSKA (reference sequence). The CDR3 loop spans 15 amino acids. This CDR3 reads CSAREGRGRGYGYTF. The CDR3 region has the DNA TGCAGTGCTAGAGAAGGCAGGGGGCGGGGATATGGCTACACCTTC.

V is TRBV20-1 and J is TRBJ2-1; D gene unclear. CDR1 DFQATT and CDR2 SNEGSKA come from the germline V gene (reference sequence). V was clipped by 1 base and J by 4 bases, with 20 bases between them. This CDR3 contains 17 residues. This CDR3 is CSARAGSSAPSYNEQFF. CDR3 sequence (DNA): TGCAGTGCTAGAGCCGGTTCCAGCGCCCCCTCTTACAATGAGCAGTTCTTC.

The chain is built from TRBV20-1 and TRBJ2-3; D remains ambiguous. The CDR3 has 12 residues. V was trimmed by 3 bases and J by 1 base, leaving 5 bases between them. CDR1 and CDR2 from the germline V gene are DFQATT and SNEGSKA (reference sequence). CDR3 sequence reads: CSASWGTDTQYF. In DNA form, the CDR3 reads TGCAGTGCTAGTTGGGGCACAGATACGCAGTATTTT.

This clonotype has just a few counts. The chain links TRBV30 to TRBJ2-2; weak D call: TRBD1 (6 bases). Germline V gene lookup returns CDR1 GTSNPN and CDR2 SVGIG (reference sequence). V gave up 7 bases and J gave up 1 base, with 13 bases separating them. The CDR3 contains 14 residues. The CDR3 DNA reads TGTGCCTTTACCGGGACATTGAACACCGGGGAGCTGTTTTTT. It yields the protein CAFTGTLNTGELFF.

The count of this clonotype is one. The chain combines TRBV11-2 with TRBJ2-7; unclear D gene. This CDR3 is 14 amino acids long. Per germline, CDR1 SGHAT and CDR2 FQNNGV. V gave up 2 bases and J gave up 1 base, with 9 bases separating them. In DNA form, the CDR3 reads TGTGCCAGCAGCTTAACGCGGCTGTCCTACGAGCAGTACTTC. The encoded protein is CASSLTRLSYEQYF.

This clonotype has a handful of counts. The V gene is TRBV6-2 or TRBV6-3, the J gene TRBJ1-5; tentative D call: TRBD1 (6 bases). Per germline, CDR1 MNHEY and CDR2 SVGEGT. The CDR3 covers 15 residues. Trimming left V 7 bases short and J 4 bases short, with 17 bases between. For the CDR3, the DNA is TGTGCCAGCACCAACTCCAGGGGTAGGAATCAGCCCCAGCATTTT. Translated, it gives CASTNSRGRNQPQHF.

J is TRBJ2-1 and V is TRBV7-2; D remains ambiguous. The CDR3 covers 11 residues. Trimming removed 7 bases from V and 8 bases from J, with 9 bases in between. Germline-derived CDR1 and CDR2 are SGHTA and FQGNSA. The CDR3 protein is CASNLYHEQFF. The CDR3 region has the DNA TGTGCCAGCAATTTATATCATGAGCAGTTCTTC.

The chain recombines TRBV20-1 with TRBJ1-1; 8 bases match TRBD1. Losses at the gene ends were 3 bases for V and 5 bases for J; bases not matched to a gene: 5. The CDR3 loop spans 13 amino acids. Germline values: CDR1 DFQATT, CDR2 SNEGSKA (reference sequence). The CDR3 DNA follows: TGCAGTGCTAGCGTCCAGGGGGCGACTGAAGCTTTCTTT. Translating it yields CSASVQGATEAFF.

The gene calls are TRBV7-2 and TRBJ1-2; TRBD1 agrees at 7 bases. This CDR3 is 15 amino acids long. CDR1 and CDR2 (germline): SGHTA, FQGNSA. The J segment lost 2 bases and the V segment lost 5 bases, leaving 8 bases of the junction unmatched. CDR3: CASSRQGGENYGYTF. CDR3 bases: TGTGCCAGCAGCCGACAGGGAGGGGAGAACTATGGCTACACCTTC. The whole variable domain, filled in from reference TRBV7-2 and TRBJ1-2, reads GAGVSQSPSNKVTEKGKDVELRCDPISGHTALYWYRQSLGQGLEFLIYFQGNSAPDKSGLPSDRFSAERTGGSVSTLTIQRTQQEDSAVYLCASSRQGGENYGYTFGSGTRLTVV.

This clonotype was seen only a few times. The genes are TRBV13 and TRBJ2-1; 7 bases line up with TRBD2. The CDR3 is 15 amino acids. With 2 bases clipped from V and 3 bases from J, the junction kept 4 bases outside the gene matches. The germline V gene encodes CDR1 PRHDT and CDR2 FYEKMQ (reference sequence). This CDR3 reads CASSLSGVFYNEQFF. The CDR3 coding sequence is TGTGCCAGCAGCTTAAGCGGGGTATTCTACAATGAGCAGTTCTTC.